This note documents a single T cell receptor beta chain sequence. This sample was included in a study of shared clonotypes between healthy human individuals. The V end lost 10 bases, the J end lost 2 bases, and 18 bases lay between the germline ends. This CDR3 has 14 amino acids. Germline CDR1 reads MDHEN; CDR2 reads SYDVKM. TCRdb's table, derived via immunoSEQ multiplex PCR, lists solely in-frame clones and lacks some. The sample consists of more than 1.2 million clones, about 98.5% of them appearing once. This TCR was recovered from a man younger than 40 in good health. The material sequenced was naive CD4+ T cells sorted from blood. The subset: CD45RA+ positively selected. This chain joins TRBV28 and TRBJ2-7; D is possibly TRBD1 (6 bases). CDR3 coding DNA: TGTGCCACCCTACCCGACAGGTTGGCCTACGAGCAGTACTTC. It translates to CATLPDRLAYEQYF.